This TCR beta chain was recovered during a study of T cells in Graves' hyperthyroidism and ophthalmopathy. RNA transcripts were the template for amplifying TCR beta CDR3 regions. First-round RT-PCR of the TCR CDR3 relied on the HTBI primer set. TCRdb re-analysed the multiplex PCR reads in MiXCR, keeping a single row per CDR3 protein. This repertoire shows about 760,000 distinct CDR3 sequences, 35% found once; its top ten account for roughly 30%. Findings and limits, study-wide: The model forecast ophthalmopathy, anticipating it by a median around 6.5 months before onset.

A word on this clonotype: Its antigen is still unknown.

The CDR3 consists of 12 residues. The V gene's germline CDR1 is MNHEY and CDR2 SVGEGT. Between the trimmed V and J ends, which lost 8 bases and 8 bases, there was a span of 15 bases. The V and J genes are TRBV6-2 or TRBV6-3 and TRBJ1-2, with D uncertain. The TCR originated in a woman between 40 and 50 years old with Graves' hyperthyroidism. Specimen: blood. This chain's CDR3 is CASAGDAIGYTF. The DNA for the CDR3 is TGTGCCAGCGCGGGTGATGCAATCGGCTACACCTTC.